This entry is about one T cell receptor beta chain. This clone came up once. It lacks a known antigen. The sample holds no much larger clone one base away, and base qualities are not on file. Bone marrow was aspirated after transplant from the posterior iliac crest or another site chosen by the physician. The data stem from a study of graft-versus-host responses after intestinal transplantation (dated by TCRdb to the early 2020s). Background on the whole study: The transplants that recipients got were multivisceral, liver-intestinal, or isolated intestinal. All recipients received anti-thymocyte globulin induction followed by maintenance tacrolimus and steroids for around three years. After intestinal transplantation, graft-versus-host and host-versus-graft alloreactive T cell clones in the graft, circulation and bone marrow were tracked using bulk TCR-beta CDR3 sequencing. To identify alloreactive clones, pre-transplant mixed lymphocyte reaction products were sequenced and compared with unstimulated pre-transplant donor and recipient T cells. The cohort enrolled about two dozen intestinal transplant recipients including one retransplant, and a few patients lacking pretransplant specimens were excluded. A peak of at least 4% donor T cells among recipient peripheral blood mononuclear cells was the definition used for donor T cell macrochimerism. Rather than being sequenced by the commercial service, samples from three later patients were sequenced in-house on an Illumina MiSeq and processed with MiXCR. General study outcomes and caveats: Early after transplant, declines in HvG clones were associated with peak levels of circulating GvH clones. The conclusions were limited by the relatively low number and heterogeneity of the intestinal transplant patients. High GvH to HvG T cell clonal ratios were observed in the allografts of patients with donor T cell macrochimerism. GvH clones were found in recipient bone marrow, and some of the GvH clones appeared earlier in ileal mucosa or blood, which is consistent with an intestinal mucosal origin.

Receptor libraries were prepared by the immunoSEQ multiplex PCR assay. High-throughput TCR-beta CDR3 sequencing of genomic DNA from most patients was performed by Adaptive Biotechnologies. Concerning the study's data processing: TCR sequencing data were retrieved from Adaptive's ImmunoSEQ software for 18 patients, whereas a few other patients were processed with MiXCR and VDJtools. CDR3 nucleotide sequences shared by donor and recipient were removed because the origin of these sequences could not be assigned. Alloreactive clones required at least 2-fold expansion over unstimulated cells and minimum CFSE-low frequency of 0.002% (template counts) or 0.001% (read counts). Clones were considered mappable if detected in sequenced pre-transplant spleen, lymph node, or MLR CFSE-low populations of the donor or recipient. The cumulative frequency of alloreactive clones was calculated as a percentage of all sequences, weighted by copy number. TCRdb took over this immuneACCESS table, retaining in-frame rearrangements with V and J assigned. Such tables are incomplete; in checked studies, under half of the missing clones stem from an unresolved V gene, and the remainder is unexplained. V and J calls and clone size are as listed in that table; D and trimming were resolved from the DNA. The sample contains tens of thousands of clones, just under 95% of them found a single time. 6.5% to 8% of the sample rests with the top ten.

Sequences were derived from bone marrow, sampled roughly 110 weeks after intestinal transplantation. This receptor was obtained from a human patient who received an intestinal transplant, so some T cells may come from the graft donor.

CDR3 loop: CASLGEHNSPLHF. In nucleotide form, the sequence is TGCGCCAGCCTAGGAGAACACAATTCACCCCTCCACTTT. Rearrangement joined TRBV10-2 to TRBJ1-6; a confident D gene designation cannot be given. The junction shows trimming of 8 bases on V and 7 bases on J, plus 12 bases between the germline ends. The germline V gene gives CDR1 as WSHSY and CDR2 as SAAADI. The CDR3 contains 13 residues, cysteine and phenylalanine counted. Only the CDR3 part of the read is kept: 39 bases, read in frame from the first base.